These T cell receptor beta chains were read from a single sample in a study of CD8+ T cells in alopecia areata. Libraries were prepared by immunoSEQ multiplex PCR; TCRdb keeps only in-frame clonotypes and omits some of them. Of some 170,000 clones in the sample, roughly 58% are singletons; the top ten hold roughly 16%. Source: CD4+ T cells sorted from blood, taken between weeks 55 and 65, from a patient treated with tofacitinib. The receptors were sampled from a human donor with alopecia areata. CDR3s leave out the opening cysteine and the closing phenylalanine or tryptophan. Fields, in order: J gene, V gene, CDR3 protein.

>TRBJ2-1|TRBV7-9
ASSPSLRTNEQF
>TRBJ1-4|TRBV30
AWSLSGAATNEKLF
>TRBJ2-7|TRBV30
AWSVMGLAGEYEQY
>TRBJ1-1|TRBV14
ASSLREGPNTEAF
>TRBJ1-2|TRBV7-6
ASSPDRSYGYT
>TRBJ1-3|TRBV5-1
ASSTGQPGGNTIY
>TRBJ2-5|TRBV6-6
ASSYPGKAAQETQY
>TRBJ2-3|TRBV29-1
SVADRIGVDTQY
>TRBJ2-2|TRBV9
ASSVGHYTGELF
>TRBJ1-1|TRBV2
ASSERTGAGTEAF
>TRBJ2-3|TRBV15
ATSRGISTDTQY
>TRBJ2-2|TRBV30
AVGGELF
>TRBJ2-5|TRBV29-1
SVGRRDKWETQY
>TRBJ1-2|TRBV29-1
SLWDGGDGYT
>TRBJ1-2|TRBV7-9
ASSLRAMGGYT
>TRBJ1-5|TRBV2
ASTETGDSNQPQH
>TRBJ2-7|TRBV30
AWRDRGHYEQY
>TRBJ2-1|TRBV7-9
ASSVKPGLILGHEQF
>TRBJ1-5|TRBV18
ASSPRGTADQPQH
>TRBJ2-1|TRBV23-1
ASSRGDRRSQFYNEQF
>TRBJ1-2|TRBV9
ASSKTRRTDSNYGYT
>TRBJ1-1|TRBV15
ATSRDLTEAGTEAF
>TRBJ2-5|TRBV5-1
ASGNSGGAQY
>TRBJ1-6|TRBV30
AWSVNGNGSPLH
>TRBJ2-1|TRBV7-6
ASSLKTEQF
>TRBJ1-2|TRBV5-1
ASSLGTGFGGYT
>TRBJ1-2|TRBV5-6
ASIPLTGRRYYGYT
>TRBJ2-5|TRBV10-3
AISEGPETQY
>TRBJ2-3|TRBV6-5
ASWKGTDTQY
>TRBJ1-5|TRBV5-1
ASSLDGGSQPQH
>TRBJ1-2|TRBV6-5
ASRSPTGT
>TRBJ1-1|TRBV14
ASSSSRNTEAF
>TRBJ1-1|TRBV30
AWAATGMNTEAF
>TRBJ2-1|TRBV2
ASSARGWGPDEQF
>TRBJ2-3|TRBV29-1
SAYTGARDTQY
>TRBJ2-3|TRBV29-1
SVGGLLADTQY
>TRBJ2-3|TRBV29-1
SVEYLTDTQY
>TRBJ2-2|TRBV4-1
ASSTNRAAGELF
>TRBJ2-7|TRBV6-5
ASSFLTGSSYEQY
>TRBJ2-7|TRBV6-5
ASSDRDSSYEQY
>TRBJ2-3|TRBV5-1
ASSLAGARTDTQY
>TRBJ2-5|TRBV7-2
ASSLARGTQY
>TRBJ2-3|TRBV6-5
ASSYSGGTQY
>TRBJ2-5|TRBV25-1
ASSELDAQETQY
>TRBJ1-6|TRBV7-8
ASSLQGNYNSPLH
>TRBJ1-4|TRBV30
AWSGRATNEKLF
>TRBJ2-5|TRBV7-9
ASSLVTGLQQETQY
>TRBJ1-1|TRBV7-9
ASSLKRSAEAF
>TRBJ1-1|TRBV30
AWSLGTGGTEAF
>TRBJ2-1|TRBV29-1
SALRGSYNEQF